This T cell receptor beta chain was sequenced during a study of T cell repertoires in cytomegalovirus infection. The CDR3 spans 13 residues. Trimming at V came to 4 bases and at J to 4 bases, leaving 2 bases not matched to a gene. Germline CDR1 reads MNHNS; CDR2 reads SASEGT. Points from the study as a whole: Predominance within the ex vivo response was attributable to HLA-C-restricted CMV-specific TCR beta clonotypes. Using cumulative public TCR beta family frequency, the authors identified those who carried CMV together with the relevant HLA.

About this clonotype: What it binds is unknown.

In TCRdb, the reads were re-called with MiXCR into one record per CDR3 protein. The sample lists approximately 390,000 distinct CDR3 sequences, approximately 35% seen once, with roughly 13% in the top ten. The rearrangement links TRBV6-1 to TRBJ2-7, with 9 bases identical to TRBD2. This material consisted of cultured PBMCs, taken from culture after CMV antigen stimulation. The clonotype comes from a human donor in good health (CMV status not recorded). Some clones in this sample may be carry-over from other donors' samples. The CDR3 DNA is TGTGCCAGCAGTGTAGCGGGAGTTTACGAGCAGTACTTC. Amino acids: CASSVAGVYEQYF.